This section outlines one T cell receptor (beta chain) sequence together with its context. Germline loops: CDR1 MNHEY, CDR2 SVGEGT. The CDR3 covers 15 residues. The V end was cut by 7 bases, the J end by 0 bases, with 15 bases between. The data originate from a study of blood T cell repertoires in COVID-19. TCRdb's table, derived via immunoSEQ multiplex PCR, lists solely in-frame clones and lacks some. The sample gives 130,000 or so clones, 65% to 85% of which show up once; approximately 5.8% is in the top ten. The material sequenced was peripheral blood. The chain uses TRBV6-2 or TRBV6-3 and TRBJ2-5; a weak D match, TRBD2 (7 bases). This TCR was sampled from an elderly man with active or convalescent COVID-19. CDR3 DNA: TGTGCCAGCACCCCTCTGGGGGGGCACCAAGAGACCCAGTACTTC. Translating it yields CASTPLGGHQETQYF.